This entry is about one T cell receptor (beta chain). It was second doses at about 4 or about 12 weeks that were pooled. These data are taken from a study of T cell responses to AZD1222 COVID-19 vaccine. Produced via immunoSEQ multiplex PCR; TCRdb's table is partial and in-frame only. The data show about 180,000 clones, around nine tenths seen once. The sequence derives from an adult who received the AZD1222 COVID-19 vaccine. This specimen was peripheral blood, taken 28 days after the second AZD1222 dose.

This chain's CDR3 is CAWRRGPSNTEAFF. The CDR3 DNA reads TGTGCCTGGAGGCGGGGACCCTCGAACACTGAAGCTTTCTTT. The rearrangement links TRBV30 to TRBJ1-1; D possibly corresponds to TRBD1 (5 bases). V gave up 3 bases and J gave up 1 base, with 12 bases separating them. This CDR3 comprises 14 residues. Germline-derived CDR1 and CDR2 are GTSNPN and SVGIG (reference sequence).